This T cell receptor (beta chain) was observed in a study of cytomegalovirus exposure and HLA in healthy donors. This PCR relied on a set of 60 Vbeta primers and 13 Jbeta primers. Assay used: immunoSEQ multiplex PCR; TCRdb lists only in-frame clones, some missing. The sample holds some 130,000 clones, around four fifths seen once. Findings of the study overall: Analysis was carried out at a later point, and it linked a missense DCLRE1C variant to TCR beta V- and J-gene trimming.

With respect to this clone: The antigen remains unidentified.

The ends lost 5 bases at V and 0 bases at J; junction bases unmatched: 6. Germline CDR1 is GTSNPN and CDR2 is SVGIG (reference sequence). This CDR3 spans 14 amino acids. The TCR sequence derives from a woman aged 40-49 years in good health and CMV-seropositive. The chain employs TRBV30 and TRBJ2-7, with TRBD2 identical over 8 bases. What was sequenced was PBMCs. CDR3 loop: CAWSGGTFSYEQYF. The CDR3 DNA reads as TGTGCCTGGTCGGGAGGGACTTTCTCCTACGAGCAGTACTTC.